This T cell receptor (beta chain) originates from a study of cytotoxic CD8 clonotypes in ibrutinib-treated CLL. Study results and caveats: Clonality was higher at ibrutinib response and returned toward baseline at progression.

A word on this clone: Antigen: not known.

V gave up 3 bases and J gave up 4 bases, with 22 bases separating them. The CDR3 is made up of 17 amino acids. From germline, CDR1 is MDHEN and CDR2 SYDVKM. Here immunoSEQ multiplex PCR was the method, and the copy in TCRdb shows in-frame clones only, minus some. The top ten hold roughly 2% of the sample, which has about 130,000 clones, roughly 85% seen once. The sequence derives from a human donor with chronic lymphocytic leukemia. The rearrangement joins TRBV28 to TRBJ2-7; D call uncertain. Sample: PBMCs, taken after 24 months of ibrutinib treatment. CDR3 amino acids: CASSLVRSPEGVYEQYF. CDR3 bases: TGTGCCAGCAGTTTGGTCCGGAGCCCGGAAGGAGTGTACGAGCAGTACTTC.